Each of the 22 T cell receptor beta chains below was sequenced from the same sample in a study of cytomegalovirus exposure and HLA in healthy donors. The PCR ran on 60 Vbeta and 13 Jbeta primers. The assay was immunoSEQ multiplex PCR, and TCRdb's table has in-frame clones only and misses some. The sample carries some 130,000 clones, around 80% recorded once. The specimen was PBMCs. Source of these receptors: a young man in good health and CMV-seronegative.

The genes are TRBV11-3 and TRBJ2-1, with TRBD2 matching 14 bases. The germline V gene encodes CDR1 SGHNT and CDR2 YENEEA. V shed 4 bases and J 7 bases; nucleotides not matched to a gene: 6. This CDR3 contains 16 residues. The CDR3 nucleotides are TGTGCCAGCAGCTGGGGGACTAGCGGGAGTAGGAATGAGCAGTTCTTC. The encoded protein is CASSWGTSGSRNEQFF.

J is TRBJ2-7 and V is TRBV2; 8 bases fit TRBD2. This CDR3 has 15 residues. J was trimmed by 3 bases and V by 2 bases; bases with no gene match: 6. The germline V gene has CDR1 SNHLY and CDR2 FYNNEI. CDR3 sequence reads: CASSETSGRLYEQYF. Written as DNA, the CDR3 is TGTGCCAGCAGTGAAACCAGCGGGAGACTCTACGAGCAGTACTTC. Variable domain in full (rest from reference TRBV2 and TRBJ2-7): EPEVTQTPSHQVTQMGQEVILRCVPISNHLYFYWYRQILGQKVEFLVSFYNNEISEKSEIFDDQFSVERPDGSNFTLKIRSTKLEDSAMYFCASSETSGRLYEQYFGPGTRLTVT.

This chain joins TRBV19 and TRBJ2-6; D is possibly TRBD1 (5 bases). CDR1 and CDR2 from the germline V gene are LNHDA and SQIVND (reference sequence). V shed 5 bases and J shed 0 bases, with 11 bases lying between them. The CDR3 runs 16 residues. The CDR3 DNA reads TGTGCCAGTAGTCTCAGGGCGGCCTCTGGGGCCAACGTCCTGACTTTC. Its translation: CASSLRAASGANVLTF.

The chain links TRBV2 to TRBJ1-5, with TRBD1 matching over 9 bases. The ends lost 6 bases at V and 4 bases at J; junction bases unmatched: 7. The CDR3 has 15 amino acids. The germline V gene encodes CDR1 SNHLY and CDR2 FYNNEI. CDR3 coding DNA: TGTGCCAGCAGCGGGACAGGGACCATTAATCAGCCCCAGCATTTT. Translated, it gives CASSGTGTINQPQHF.

The chain carries TRBV6-1 and TRBJ1-1; TRBD1 aligns across 8 bases. CDR1 and CDR2 from the germline V gene are MNHNS and SASEGT. The V gene end was trimmed by 4 bases and the J gene end by 3 bases; junction bases not matched to a gene: 4. The CDR3 is made up of 14 amino acids. In nucleotides, the CDR3 is TGTGCCAGCAGTGCGCGGACAGGGCACACTGAAGCTTTCTTT. Protein sequence: CASSARTGHTEAFF.

The rearrangement links TRBV6-1 to TRBJ2-3, with no clear D. Germline CDR1 MNHNS, CDR2 SASEGT. The CDR3 runs 13 residues. V was clipped by 4 bases and J by 2 bases, with 7 bases between them. CDR3 protein: CASSGLYTDTQYF. The CDR3 DNA sequence: TGTGCCAGCAGTGGACTTTACACAGATACGCAGTATTTT.

The J gene is TRBJ1-2, the V gene TRBV14; 7 bases line up with TRBD1. The CDR3 length is 19 residues. V shed 0 bases, J shed 2 bases, and the junction held 15 bases outside the gene matches. Looked up from germline, CDR1 is SGHDN and CDR2 is FVKESK. This CDR3 is CASSQEAWEGGAPNYGYTF. The CDR3 coding sequence is TGTGCCAGCAGCCAAGAAGCGTGGGAAGGGGGCGCCCCAAACTATGGCTACACCTTC.

The rearrangement links TRBV6-1 to TRBJ1-2; D unresolved. V lost 2 bases to trimming and J lost 7 bases, with 14 bases between them. This CDR3 has 14 amino acids. Germline V lookup: CDR1 MNHNS, CDR2 SASEGT. CDR3 bases: TGTGCCAGCAGTGAAATAAGGATAGAGGGTGGCTACACCTTC. It yields the protein CASSEIRIEGGYTF.

The chain joins TRBV7-2 to TRBJ2-5; D is possibly TRBD1 (5 bases). CDR1 is SGHTA and CDR2 is FQGNSA in the germline V gene. Trimming shortened V by 5 bases and J by 5 bases, and 12 bases separated the two germline ends. The CDR3 length is 13 residues. The CDR3 reads CASSPGLQETQYF. For the CDR3, the DNA is TGTGCCAGCAGCCCAGGGCTACAGGAGACCCAGTACTTC.

This sequence joins TRBV7-9 and TRBJ2-1; D unclear. CDR1 and CDR2 (germline): SEHNR, FQNEAQ (reference sequence). The CDR3 sequence is 12 residues long. The germline V and J ends were trimmed by 5 bases and 7 bases, with 9 bases remaining between them. The CDR3 sequence is CASSPPGNEQFF. The CDR3 DNA follows: TGTGCCAGCAGCCCCCCCGGTAATGAGCAGTTCTTC.

This clone was found once. The rearrangement uses TRBV7-2 and TRBJ1-5; tentatively, D is TRBD1 (5 bases). Germline V gene data show CDR1 as SGHTA and CDR2 as FQGNSA. There are 12 residues in the CDR3. Trimming left V 4 bases short and J 11 bases short, with 12 bases between. The CDR3 region has the DNA TGTGCCAGCAGCTGGGGCCCAAGGGCCCAGCATTTT. This translates into CASSWGPRAQHF.

V usage is TRBV28 and J usage is TRBJ2-1; 8 nucleotides line up with TRBD2. V dropped 4 bases and J dropped 0; count of bases not matched to a gene: 5. The CDR3 covers 16 residues. Germline CDR1 MDHEN, CDR2 SYDVKM. The CDR3 protein is CASSSPGTSSYNEQFF. The CDR3 nucleotides read TGTGCCAGCAGTTCTCCGGGGACTAGCTCCTACAATGAGCAGTTCTTC.

The chain is built from TRBV18 and TRBJ2-4; D gene unclear. Per germline, CDR1 KGHSH and CDR2 LQKENI. The CDR3 spans 16 residues. V lost 2 bases to trimming and J lost 1 base, with 12 bases between them. CDR3 sequence: CASSPFSPSAKNIQYF. DNA for the CDR3: TGTGCCAGCTCACCATTTTCCCCTAGTGCCAAAAACATTCAGTACTTC. The full variable domain, rest sourced from reference TRBV18 and TRBJ2-4, is NAGVMQNPRHLVRRRGQEARLRCSPMKGHSHVYWYRQLPEEGLKFMVYLQKENIIDESGMPKERFSAEFPKEGPSILRIQQVVRGDSAAYFCASSPFSPSAKNIQYFGAGTRLSVL.

This clone was detected a few times. The chain employs TRBV6-6 and TRBJ1-3; no clear D gene. Germline CDR1 reads MNHNY; CDR2 reads SVGAGI (reference sequence). Trimming removed 5 bases at V and 4 bases at J, with 12 bases between. CDR3 length equals 14 residues. The CDR3 bases are TGTGCCAGCAGTCCTTCCAGTGGCGGAAACACCATATATTTT. Amino acid sequence: CASSPSSGGNTIYF.

The CDR3: CSADRGETQYF. The CDR3 nucleotides read TGCAGCGCCGACAGGGGAGAGACCCAGTACTTC. The V and J genes are TRBV29-1 and TRBJ2-5, with 8 bases lining up with TRBD1. The CDR3 has 11 amino acids. Germline CDR1 and CDR2: SQVTM and ANQGSEA. V was clipped by 7 bases and J by 4 bases; unmatched bases: 2.

The chain links TRBV10-3 to TRBJ2-2, with 10 bases identical to TRBD2. This CDR3 spans 17 amino acids. The junction had 3 bases not matched to a gene; V was cut back by 0 bases and J by 2 bases. Per the germline V gene, CDR1 is ENHRY and CDR2 is SYGVKD. The CDR3: CAISESASGGNTGELFF. The CDR3 bases are TGTGCCATCAGTGAGTCGGCTAGCGGGGGTAACACCGGGGAGCTGTTTTTT.

This clone was detected once. The chain links TRBV13 to TRBJ1-2; D gene unclear. V gave up 0 bases and J gave up 4 bases, with 6 bases separating them. The V gene's germline CDR1 is PRHDT and CDR2 FYEKMQ (reference sequence). CDR3 size: 13 residues. This chain's CDR3 is CASSLGGGYGYTF. The DNA for the CDR3 is TGTGCCAGCAGCTTAGGGGGAGGCTATGGCTACACCTTC.

The gene calls are TRBV9 and TRBJ2-1; D not certain. Per germline, CDR1 SGDLS and CDR2 YYNGEE. V lost 0 bases to trimming and J lost 5 bases, with 12 bases between them. The length of the CDR3 is 15 residues. CDR3 amino acids: CASSVGGGVDNEQFF. The CDR3 region has the DNA TGTGCCAGCAGCGTAGGTGGCGGCGTCGACAATGAGCAGTTCTTC. The entire variable domain, with the rest obtained from reference TRBV9 and TRBJ2-1, is as follows: DSGVTQTPKHLITATGQRVTLRCSPRSGDLSVYWYQQSLDQGLQFLIQYYNGEERAKGNILERFSAQQFPDLHSELNLSSLELGDSALYFCASSVGGGVDNEQFFGPGTRLTVL.

This clone was observed a handful of times. The chain has TRBV5-1 and TRBJ2-7; TRBD2 is a possible D gene (6 bases). The length of the CDR3 is 14 residues. CDR1 SGHRS and CDR2 YFSETQ come from the germline V gene. Trimming took 7 bases from V and 2 from J, leaving 16 bases between them. DNA for the CDR3: TGCGCCAGCTCCGAAAAGCGGAGGGCCTACGAGCAGTACTTC. This translates into CASSEKRRAYEQYF.

J is TRBJ2-7 and V is TRBV27; the match to TRBD1 covers 7 bases. Germline CDR1 is MNHEY and CDR2 is SMNVEV (reference sequence). The CDR3 covers 15 residues. V gave up 5 bases and J gave up 6 bases; unmatched junction bases: 13. Here the CDR3 reads CASSPFGTERVEQYF. As DNA, the CDR3 is TGTGCCAGCAGTCCCTTCGGGACAGAACGTGTCGAGCAGTACTTC.

The V call is TRBV30, the J call TRBJ1-1, with TRBD1 matching 10 bases. Germline CDR1 and CDR2: GTSNPN and SVGIG (reference sequence). The J segment lost 5 bases and the V segment lost 3 bases, leaving 3 bases of the junction unmatched. This CDR3 spans 13 amino acids. CDR3 in amino acids: CAWSEDRGTEAFF. The CDR3 region has the DNA TGTGCCTGGAGCGAGGACAGGGGGACTGAAGCTTTCTTT.

This clone was counted between two and nine times. V and J are TRBV7-9 and TRBJ1-1; TRBD1 agrees at 8 bases. The CDR3 is made up of 15 amino acids. Germline V gene data show CDR1 as SEHNR and CDR2 as FQNEAQ (reference sequence). Losses at the gene ends were 5 bases for V and 1 base for J; bases not matched to a gene: 6. CDR3 nucleotides: TGTGCCAGCAGCCGATTGGACAGGGAGAACACTGAAGCTTTCTTT. Translated, it gives CASSRLDRENTEAFF.